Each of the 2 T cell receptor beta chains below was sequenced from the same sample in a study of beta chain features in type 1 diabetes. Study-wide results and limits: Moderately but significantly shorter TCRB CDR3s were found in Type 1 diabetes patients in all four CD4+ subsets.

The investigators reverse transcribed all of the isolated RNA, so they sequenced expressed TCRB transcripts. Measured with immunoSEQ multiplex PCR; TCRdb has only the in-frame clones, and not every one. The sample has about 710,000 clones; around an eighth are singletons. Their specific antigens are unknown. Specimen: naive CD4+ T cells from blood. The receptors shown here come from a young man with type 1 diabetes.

The CDR3 DNA reads TGCAGCCCCCGGGGTCCAAATGAGCAGTTCTTC. Encoded protein: CSPRGPNEQFF. V is TRBV20-1 and J is TRBJ2-1; D perhaps matches TRBD2 (5 bases). Germline V gene sequence: CDR1 DFQATT, CDR2 SNEGSKA (reference sequence). There are 11 residues in the CDR3.

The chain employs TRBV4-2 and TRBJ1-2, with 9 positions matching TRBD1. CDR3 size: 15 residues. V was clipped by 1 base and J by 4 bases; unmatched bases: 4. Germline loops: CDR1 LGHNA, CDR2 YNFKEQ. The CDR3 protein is CASSQAGQGGYGYTF. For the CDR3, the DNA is TGTGCCAGCAGCCAAGCGGGACAGGGAGGCTATGGCTACACCTTC.